The 7 T cell receptor beta chains presented below share a single source sample, sequenced in a study of blood T cells in healthy people across ages. With a J-beta primer mix and a sample-barcoded 5' primer, a second PCR ran about 7 to 11 cycles. A single record per CDR3 protein comes from TCRdb applying MiXCR to the 5' RACE reads. The repertoire holds 1.5 million to 2 million distinct CDR3 sequences, with roughly 30% as singletons. The sample was blood. The receptors come from a woman in her twenties or thirties in good health.

In this sample, this clonotype turned up once. The chain links TRBV12-3 or TRBV12-4 to TRBJ2-5, with 7 bases aligning to TRBD1. The CDR3 loop spans 13 amino acids. V dropped 6 bases and J dropped 2; count of bases not matched to a gene: 3. Here the CDR3 DNA reads TGTGCCAGCAGAAAGGGACAGCAAGAGACCCAGTACTTC. Its protein product is CASRKGQQETQYF.

This clonotype was detected ten times or more. V is TRBV20-1 and J is TRBJ2-5, with D unresolved. CDR1 DFQATT and CDR2 SNEGSKA come from the germline V gene (reference sequence). V lost 2 bases, J lost 0 bases, and 7 bases lay in between. There are 13 residues in the CDR3. CDR3 nucleotides: TGCAGTGCTAGACCCGAGTACCAAGAGACCCAGTACTTC. This translates into CSARPEYQETQYF.

The chain uses TRBV5-5 and TRBJ2-3; D might be TRBD2 (6 bases). V dropped 5 bases and J dropped 0 bases, with 13 bases sitting between them. The CDR3 totals 15 residues. Germline V lookup: CDR1 SGHKS, CDR2 YYEKEE (reference sequence). This CDR3 is CASRRESASTDTQYF. The DNA for the CDR3 is TGTGCCAGCAGACGGGAGTCAGCGAGCACAGATACGCAGTATTTT.

A word on this clonotype: A read error may be the cause here, since a much bigger clone is one base away. The chain combines TRBV12-3 or TRBV12-4 with TRBJ2-5; D is perhaps TRBD2 (6 bases). The end of the DNA is better explained by TRBJ2-7, so the J call may be wrong. The CDR3 contains 14 residues. The CDR3: CTSSPSGRESEQYF. CDR3 sequence (DNA): TGTACCAGCAGTCCCAGCGGGCGGGAAAGCGAGCAGTACTTC.

This clonotype was recorded at least ten times. This sequence joins TRBV2 and TRBJ2-7, with D perhaps being TRBD1 or TRBD2 (5 bases each). Germline CDR1 SNHLY, CDR2 FYNNEI. CDR3 size: 12 residues. The V end was cut by 6 bases, the J end by 3 bases, with 9 bases between. The CDR3 sequence is CASRGDGYEQYF. The CDR3 DNA is TGTGCCAGCAGAGGGGACGGCTACGAGCAGTACTTC.

This clonotype was recorded many times. The chain carries TRBV5-1 and TRBJ2-5; D is uncertain. V lost 4 bases and J lost 2, with 15 bases in between. The CDR3 spans 15 residues. Per germline, CDR1 SGHRS and CDR2 YFSETQ. CDR3 nucleotide sequence: TGCGCCAGCAGCCTCACCGTACTCAAACAAGAGACCCAGTACTTC. Translated, it gives CASSLTVLKQETQYF.

The chain couples TRBV29-1 to TRBJ1-4; perhaps TRBD1 as D (5 bases). This CDR3 is 12 amino acids long. Germline-derived CDR1 and CDR2 are SQVTM and ANQGSEA. The CDR3 nucleotides are TGCAGTGTTTGGGGACCCAATGAAAAACTGTTTTTT. Translating it yields CSVWGPNEKLFF.